This TCR beta chain was sequenced during a study of blood T cell repertoires in COVID-19. Enrolled during active infection, Seattle patients were then followed longitudinally. The CDR3 is made up of 18 amino acids. V shed 4 bases, J shed 5 bases, and the junction held 10 bases outside the gene matches. CDR1 KGHSH and CDR2 LQKENI come from the germline V gene. Per the original methods: Using reference gene primer amplification, nucleated cell counts were estimated. Clones were read by immunoSEQ multiplex PCR, and TCRdb kept only the in-frame ones, dropping some. V and J calls and clone size are those listed in that table; D and trimming were worked out from the DNA. The sample holds 330,000 or so clones, 89% seen once.

The chain uses TRBV18 and TRBJ2-1; 14 bases match TRBD2. The sequence was collected from a woman aged 55 to 70 with COVID-19, enrolled during active disease. The sequenced sample consisted of peripheral blood. CDR3 region: CASSHDIGTSGGNNEQFF. The DNA of the CDR3 is TGTGCCAGCTCACACGACATCGGGACTAGCGGGGGTAACAATGAGCAGTTCTTC. Looking up the rest from reference TRBV18 and TRBJ2-1 gives the full variable domain: NAGVMQNPRHLVRRRGQEARLRCSPMKGHSHVYWYRQLPEEGLKFMVYLQKENIIDESGMPKERFSAEFPKEGPSILRIQQVVRGDSAAYFCASSHDIGTSGGNNEQFFGPGTRLTVL.